This TCR beta chain is drawn from a study of shared clonotypes between healthy human individuals. Germline values: CDR1 SQVTM, CDR2 ANQGSEA. The CDR3 totals 10 residues. The V gene lost 7 bases and the J gene lost 2 bases, with 4 bases spanning the gap. Data came from immunoSEQ multiplex PCR; TCRdb stores just in-frame clones and leaves some out. Counted here are 560,000 or so clones, 90% to 97% occurring once; the ten biggest clones make up about 0.12%. Only CD45RO-negative cells positively selected for CCR7 counted as naive CD8 cells, so terminally differentiated effector memory CD45RA+ cells were excluded.

Sequencing was done on a sample of naive CD8+ T cells sorted from blood. This clonotype was sampled from a woman younger than 45 in good health. The chain couples TRBV29-1 to TRBJ2-3, with D uncertain. Here the CDR3 DNA reads TGCAGCGCCGTCACAGATACGCAGTATTTT. As protein: CSAVTDTQYF.